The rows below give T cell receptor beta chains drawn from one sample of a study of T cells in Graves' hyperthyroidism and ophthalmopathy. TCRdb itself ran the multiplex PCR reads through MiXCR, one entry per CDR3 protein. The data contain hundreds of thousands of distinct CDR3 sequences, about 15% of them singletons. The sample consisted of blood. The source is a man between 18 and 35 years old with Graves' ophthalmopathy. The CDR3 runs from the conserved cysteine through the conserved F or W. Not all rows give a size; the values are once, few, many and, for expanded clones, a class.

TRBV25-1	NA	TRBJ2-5	CASSEYSTGEKETQYF
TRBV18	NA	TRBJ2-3	CASSPTSGVTDTQYF
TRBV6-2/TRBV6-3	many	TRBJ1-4	CASSYRFQTGEKLFF
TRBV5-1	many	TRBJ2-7	CASSTGQGTYEQYF
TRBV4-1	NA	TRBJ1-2	CASSQVRGANCGYTF
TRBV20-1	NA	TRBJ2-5	CSARDLIGGQETQYF
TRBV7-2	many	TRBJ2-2	CASSLQWGANTGELFF
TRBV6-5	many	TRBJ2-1	CASSYPTTSGRALSYNEQFF
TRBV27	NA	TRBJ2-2	CASSSFGTSNTGELFF
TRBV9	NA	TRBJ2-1	CASSVDASGVNEQFF
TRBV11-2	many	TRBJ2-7	CASSRGGNSYEQYF
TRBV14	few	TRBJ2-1	CASSQGSAGEQFF
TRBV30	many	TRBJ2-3	CAWNRGTDTQYF
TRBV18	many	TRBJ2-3	CASSPPHVPSTDTQYF
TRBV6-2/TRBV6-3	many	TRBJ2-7	CASSYGLAGGASEQYF
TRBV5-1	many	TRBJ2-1	CASSGDGYNEQFF
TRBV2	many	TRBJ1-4	CASSRQGNEKLFF
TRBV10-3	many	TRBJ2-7	CAIRSTGGEAYEQYF
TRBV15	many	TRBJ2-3	CATSSGLAGVGDTQYF
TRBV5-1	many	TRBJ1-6	CASSLATGVNSPLHF
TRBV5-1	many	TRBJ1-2	CASSPEMGAFGYTF
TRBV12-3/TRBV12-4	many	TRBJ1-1	CASSPRQAPNTEAFF
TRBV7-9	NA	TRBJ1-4	CASSRQSSTNETLFF
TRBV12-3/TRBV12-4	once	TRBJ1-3	CASSIRQGAPGNTIYF
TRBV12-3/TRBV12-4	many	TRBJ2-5	CASSLGAVAGWLTQYF
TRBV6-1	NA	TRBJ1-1	CASSLLMSTEAFF
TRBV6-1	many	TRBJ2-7	CASTFQDRAYEQYF
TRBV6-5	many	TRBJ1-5	CASSYSSAQPQHF
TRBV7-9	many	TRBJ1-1	CASSLEGDTEAFF
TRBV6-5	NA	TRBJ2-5	CASSYSSGGGETQYF
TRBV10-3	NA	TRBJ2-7	CAIRETATYEQYF
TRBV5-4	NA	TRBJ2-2	CASSSRAEQGTGELFF
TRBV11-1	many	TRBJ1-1	CASSQQGDTEAFF